The present T cell receptor (beta chain) was sequenced within a study of T cells after yellow fever vaccination. The count of this clonotype is one. In TCRdb, the 5' RACE reads were re-called with MiXCR into one record per CDR3 protein. The sample holds some 550,000 distinct CDR3 sequences, over 15% seen once. CDR1 is LGHNA, CDR2 YSLEER, per germline. This CDR3 has 17 residues. Trimming left V 3 bases short and J 0 bases short, with 12 bases between. The chain combines TRBV4-3 with TRBJ2-6; D may match TRBD1 or TRBD2 (5 bases each). This specimen consisted of PBMCs, obtained 15 days after the yellow fever booster vaccination. The receptor comes from a man aged 25 to 40 who received the YFV17D yellow fever vaccine. CDR3 nucleotides: TGCGCCAGCAGCCAGGGGACCTTTGCCTCTGGGGCCAACGTCCTGACTTTC. Translation gives CASSQGTFASGANVLTF.